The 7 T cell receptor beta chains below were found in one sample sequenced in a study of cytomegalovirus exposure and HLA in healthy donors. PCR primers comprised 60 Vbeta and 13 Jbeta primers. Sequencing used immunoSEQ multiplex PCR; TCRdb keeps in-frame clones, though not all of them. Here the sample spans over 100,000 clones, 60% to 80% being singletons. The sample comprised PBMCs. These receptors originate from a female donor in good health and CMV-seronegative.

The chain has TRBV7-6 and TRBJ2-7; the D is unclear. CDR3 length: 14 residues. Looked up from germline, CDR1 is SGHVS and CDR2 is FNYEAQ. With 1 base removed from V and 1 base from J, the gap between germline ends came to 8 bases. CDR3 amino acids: CASSLVHGSYEQYF. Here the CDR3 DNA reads TGTGCCAGCAGCTTAGTACACGGGTCCTACGAGCAGTACTTC.

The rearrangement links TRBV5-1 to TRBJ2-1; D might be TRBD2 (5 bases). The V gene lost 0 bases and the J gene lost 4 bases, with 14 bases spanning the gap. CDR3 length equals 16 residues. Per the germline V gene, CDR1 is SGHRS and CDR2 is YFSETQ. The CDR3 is CASSLELIREYNEQFF. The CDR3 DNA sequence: TGCGCCAGCAGCTTGGAATTAATCCGGGAATACAATGAGCAGTTCTTC.

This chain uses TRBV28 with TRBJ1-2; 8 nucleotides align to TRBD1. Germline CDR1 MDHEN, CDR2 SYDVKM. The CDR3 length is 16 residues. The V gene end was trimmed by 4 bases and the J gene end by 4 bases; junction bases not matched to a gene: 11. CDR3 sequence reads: CASSSIRPGQVYGYTF. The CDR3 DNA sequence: TGTGCCAGCAGTTCGATCCGCCCGGGACAGGTCTATGGCTACACCTTC.

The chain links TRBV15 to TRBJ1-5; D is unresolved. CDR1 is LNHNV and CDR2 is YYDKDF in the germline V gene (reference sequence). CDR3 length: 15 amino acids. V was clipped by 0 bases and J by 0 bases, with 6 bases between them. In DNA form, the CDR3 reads TGTGCCACCAGCAGAGATCGGTATAGCAATCAGCCCCAGCATTTT. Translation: CATSRDRYSNQPQHF.

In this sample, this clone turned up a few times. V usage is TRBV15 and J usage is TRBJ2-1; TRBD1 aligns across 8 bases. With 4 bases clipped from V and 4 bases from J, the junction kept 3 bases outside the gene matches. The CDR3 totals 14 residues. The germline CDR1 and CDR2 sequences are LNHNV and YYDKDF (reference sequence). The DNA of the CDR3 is TGTGCCACCAGCAAGGGACAGGAATACAATGAGCAGTTCTTC. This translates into CATSKGQEYNEQFF.

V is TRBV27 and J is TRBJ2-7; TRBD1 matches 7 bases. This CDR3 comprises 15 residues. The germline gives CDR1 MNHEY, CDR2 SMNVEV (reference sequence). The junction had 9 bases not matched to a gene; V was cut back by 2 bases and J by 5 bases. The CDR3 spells CASSLPDRAGNEQYF. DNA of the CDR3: TGTGCCAGCAGTTTACCCGACAGGGCAGGAAACGAGCAGTACTTC.

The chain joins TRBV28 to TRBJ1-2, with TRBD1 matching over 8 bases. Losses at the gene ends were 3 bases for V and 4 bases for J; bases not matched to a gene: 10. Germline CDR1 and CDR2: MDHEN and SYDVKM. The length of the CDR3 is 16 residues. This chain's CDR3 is CASSFAPRTGSYGYTF. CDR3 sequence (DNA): TGTGCCAGCAGTTTCGCCCCGAGGACAGGGTCCTATGGCTACACCTTC.